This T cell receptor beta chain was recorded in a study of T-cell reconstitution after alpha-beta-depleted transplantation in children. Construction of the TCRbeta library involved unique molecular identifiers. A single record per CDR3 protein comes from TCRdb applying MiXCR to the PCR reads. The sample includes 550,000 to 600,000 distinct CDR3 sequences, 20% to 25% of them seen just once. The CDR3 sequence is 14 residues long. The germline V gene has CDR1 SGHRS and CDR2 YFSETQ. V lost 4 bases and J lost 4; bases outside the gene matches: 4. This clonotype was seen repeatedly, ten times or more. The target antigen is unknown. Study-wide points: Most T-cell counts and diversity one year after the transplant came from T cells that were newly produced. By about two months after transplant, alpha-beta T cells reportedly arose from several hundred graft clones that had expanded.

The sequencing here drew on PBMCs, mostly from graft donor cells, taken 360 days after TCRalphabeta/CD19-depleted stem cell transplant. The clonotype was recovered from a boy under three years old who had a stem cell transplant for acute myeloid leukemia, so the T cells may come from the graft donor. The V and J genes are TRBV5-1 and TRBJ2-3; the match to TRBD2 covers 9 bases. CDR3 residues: CASSKGLASDTQYF. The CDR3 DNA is TGCGCCAGCAGCAAAGGACTAGCGTCAGATACGCAGTATTTT.